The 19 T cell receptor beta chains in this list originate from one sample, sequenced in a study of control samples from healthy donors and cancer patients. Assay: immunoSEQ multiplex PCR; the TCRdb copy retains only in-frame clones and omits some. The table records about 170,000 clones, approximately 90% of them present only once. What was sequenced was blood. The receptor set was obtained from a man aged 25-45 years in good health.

CDR3 sequence reads: CASSLLGSGANVLTF. CDR3 nucleotides: TGTGCCAGCAGTTTGCTTGGGTCTGGGGCCAACGTCCTGACTTTC. V is TRBV6-6 and J is TRBJ2-6; D remains ambiguous. With 4 bases removed from V and 1 base from J, the gap between germline ends came to 8 bases. The germline V gene has CDR1 MNHNY and CDR2 SVGAGI (reference sequence). There are 15 residues in the CDR3.

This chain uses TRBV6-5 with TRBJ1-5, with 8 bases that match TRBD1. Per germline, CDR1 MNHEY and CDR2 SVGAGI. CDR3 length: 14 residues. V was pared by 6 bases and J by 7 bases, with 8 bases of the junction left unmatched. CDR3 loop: CASSSGQGHQPQHF. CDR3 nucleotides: TGTGCCAGCAGCTCCGGACAGGGTCACCAGCCCCAGCATTTT.

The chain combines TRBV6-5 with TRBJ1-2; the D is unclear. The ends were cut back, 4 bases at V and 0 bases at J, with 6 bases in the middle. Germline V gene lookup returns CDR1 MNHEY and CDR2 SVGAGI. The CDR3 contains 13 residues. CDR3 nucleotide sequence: TGTGCCAGCAGTTCTGTTTCTAACTATGGCTACACCTTC. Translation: CASSSVSNYGYTF.

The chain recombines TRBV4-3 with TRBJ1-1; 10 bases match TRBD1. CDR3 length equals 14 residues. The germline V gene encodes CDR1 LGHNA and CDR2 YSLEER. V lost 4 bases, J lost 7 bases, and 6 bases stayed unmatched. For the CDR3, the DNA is TGCGCCAGCAGCCGAACGGACAGGGGGAGTGAAGCTTTCTTT. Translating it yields CASSRTDRGSEAFF.

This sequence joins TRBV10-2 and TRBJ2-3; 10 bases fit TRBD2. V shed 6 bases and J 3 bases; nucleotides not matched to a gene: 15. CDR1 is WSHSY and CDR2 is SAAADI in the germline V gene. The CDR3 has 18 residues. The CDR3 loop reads CASSTIWGAGGGTDTQYF. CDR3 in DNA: TGCGCCAGCAGCACGATATGGGGAGCGGGAGGGGGAACAGATACGCAGTATTTT.

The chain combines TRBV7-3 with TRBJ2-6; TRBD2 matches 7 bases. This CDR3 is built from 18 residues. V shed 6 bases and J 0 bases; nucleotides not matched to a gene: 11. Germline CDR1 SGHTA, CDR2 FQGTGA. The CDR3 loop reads CASRPSGTSSSGANVLTF. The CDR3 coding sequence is TGTGCCAGCAGGCCCAGCGGGACGTCTAGCTCTGGGGCCAACGTCCTGACTTTC.

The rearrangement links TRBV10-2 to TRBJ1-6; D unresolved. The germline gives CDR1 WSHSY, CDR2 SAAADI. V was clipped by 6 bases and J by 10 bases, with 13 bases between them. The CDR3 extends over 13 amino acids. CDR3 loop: CASRRALGSPLHF. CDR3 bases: TGCGCCAGCAGGAGGGCCCTTGGGTCACCCCTCCACTTT.

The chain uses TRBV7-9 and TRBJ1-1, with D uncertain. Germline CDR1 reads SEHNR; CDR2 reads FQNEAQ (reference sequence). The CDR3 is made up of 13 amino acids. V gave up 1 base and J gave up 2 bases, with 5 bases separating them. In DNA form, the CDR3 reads TGTGCCAGCAGCTTAGTAGTTAACACTGAAGCTTTCTTT. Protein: CASSLVVNTEAFF.

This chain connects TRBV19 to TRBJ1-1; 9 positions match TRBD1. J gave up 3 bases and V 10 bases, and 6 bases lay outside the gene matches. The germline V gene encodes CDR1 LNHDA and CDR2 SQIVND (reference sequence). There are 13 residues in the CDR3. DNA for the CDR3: TGTGCCACCTCGGACAGGGGAGACACTGAAGCTTTCTTT. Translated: CATSDRGDTEAFF.

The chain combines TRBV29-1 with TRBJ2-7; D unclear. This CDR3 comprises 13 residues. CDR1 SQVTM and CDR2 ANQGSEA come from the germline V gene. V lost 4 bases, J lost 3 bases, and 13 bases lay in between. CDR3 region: CSVVLYASYEQYF. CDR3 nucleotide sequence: TGCAGCGTTGTTTTGTATGCAAGCTACGAGCAGTACTTC.

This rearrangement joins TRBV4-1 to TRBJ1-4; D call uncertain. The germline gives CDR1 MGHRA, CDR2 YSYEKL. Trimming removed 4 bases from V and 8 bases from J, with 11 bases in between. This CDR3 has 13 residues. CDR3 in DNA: TGCGCCAGCAGCCGATCCTCTGGGGAAAAACTGTTTTTT. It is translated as CASSRSSGEKLFF.

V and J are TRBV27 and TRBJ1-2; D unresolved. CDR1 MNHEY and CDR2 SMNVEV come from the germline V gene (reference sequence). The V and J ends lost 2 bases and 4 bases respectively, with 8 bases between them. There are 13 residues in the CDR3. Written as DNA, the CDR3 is TGTGCCAGCAGTTTACAGGCTGGCTATGGCTACACCTTC. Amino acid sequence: CASSLQAGYGYTF.

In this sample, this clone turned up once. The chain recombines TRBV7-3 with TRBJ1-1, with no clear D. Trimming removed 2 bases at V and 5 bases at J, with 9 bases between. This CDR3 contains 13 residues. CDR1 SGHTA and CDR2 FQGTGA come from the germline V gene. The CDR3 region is CASSLYDRTEAFF. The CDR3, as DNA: TGTGCCAGCAGCTTATACGATCGGACTGAAGCTTTCTTT.

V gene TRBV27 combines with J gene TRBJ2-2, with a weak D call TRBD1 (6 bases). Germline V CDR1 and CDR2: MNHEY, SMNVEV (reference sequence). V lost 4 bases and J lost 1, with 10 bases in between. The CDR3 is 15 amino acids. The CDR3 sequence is CASSSLGQNTGELFF. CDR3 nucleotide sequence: TGTGCCAGCAGTTCACTGGGACAGAACACCGGGGAGCTGTTTTTT.

The CDR3 DNA follows: TGTGCCAGTGAGGGGCGGACTGAAGCTTTCTTT. It translates to CASEGRTEAFF. The chain employs TRBV19 and TRBJ1-1; D may be TRBD1 (5 bases). This CDR3 is built from 11 residues. Trimming took 8 bases from V and 5 from J, leaving 9 bases between them. The germline V gene has CDR1 LNHDA and CDR2 SQIVND (reference sequence). Full variable domain (missing parts from reference TRBV19 and TRBJ1-1): DGGITQSPKYLFRKEGQNVTLSCEQNLNHDAMYWYRQDPGQGLRLIYYSQIVNDFQKGDIAEGYSVSREKKESFPLTVTSAQKNPTAFYLCASEGRTEAFFGQGTRLTVV.

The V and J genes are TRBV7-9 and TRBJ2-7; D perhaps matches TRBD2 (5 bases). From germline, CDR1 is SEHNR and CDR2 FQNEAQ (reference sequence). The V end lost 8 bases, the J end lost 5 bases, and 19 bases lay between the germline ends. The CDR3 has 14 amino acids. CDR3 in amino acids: CASGRVGLLDEQYF. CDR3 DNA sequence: TGTGCCAGCGGGCGGGTCGGTTTGCTAGACGAGCAGTACTTC.

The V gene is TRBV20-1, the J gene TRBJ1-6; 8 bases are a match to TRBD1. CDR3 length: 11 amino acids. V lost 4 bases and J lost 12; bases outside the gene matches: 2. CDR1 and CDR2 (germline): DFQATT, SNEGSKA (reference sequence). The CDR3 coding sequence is TGCAGTGCTACAGGGGGCGTACCCCTCCACTTT. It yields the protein CSATGGVPLHF.

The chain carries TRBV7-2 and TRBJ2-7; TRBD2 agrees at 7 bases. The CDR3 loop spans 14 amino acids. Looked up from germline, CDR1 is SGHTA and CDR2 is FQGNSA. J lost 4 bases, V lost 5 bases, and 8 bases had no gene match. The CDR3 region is CASSPGGRGYEQYF. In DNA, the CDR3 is TGTGCCAGCAGCCCCGGGGGGAGGGGTTACGAGCAGTACTTC.

The CDR3 nucleotides read TGCAGCGTTGTGGATCCCACAATCTACGAGCAGTACTTC. It yields the protein CSVVDPTIYEQYF. The gene calls are TRBV29-1 and TRBJ2-7, with D hard to call. The CDR3 covers 13 residues. V was shortened by 4 bases and J by 3 bases, with 13 bases between the two germline ends. Germline CDR1 reads SQVTM; CDR2 reads ANQGSEA.